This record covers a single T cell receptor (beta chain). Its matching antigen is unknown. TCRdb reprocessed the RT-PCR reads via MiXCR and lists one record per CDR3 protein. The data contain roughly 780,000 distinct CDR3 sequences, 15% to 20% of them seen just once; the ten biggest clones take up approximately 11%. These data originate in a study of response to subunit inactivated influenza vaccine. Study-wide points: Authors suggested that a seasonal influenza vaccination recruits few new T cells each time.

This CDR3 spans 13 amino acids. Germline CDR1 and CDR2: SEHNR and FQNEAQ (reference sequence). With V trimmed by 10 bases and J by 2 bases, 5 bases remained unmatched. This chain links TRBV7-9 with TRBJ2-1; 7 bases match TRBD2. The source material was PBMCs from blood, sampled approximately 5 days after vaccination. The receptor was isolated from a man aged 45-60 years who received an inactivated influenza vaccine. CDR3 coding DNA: TGTGCCATCTCGGGAGGACCCTACAATGAGCAGTTCTTC. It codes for CAISGGPYNEQFF.